The present T cell receptor (beta chain) was sequenced within a study of OX40 agonist ivuxolimab in advanced cancers. From germline, CDR1 is KGHSH and CDR2 LQKENI. V was pared by 0 bases and J by 7 bases, with 13 bases between. CDR3 length equals 14 residues. Assay used: immunoSEQ multiplex PCR; TCRdb lists only in-frame clones, some missing. The data contain 75,000 to 100,000 clones, under 85% of them seen just once; the ten biggest clones take up 5.8%. Sample: CD4+ or CD8+ T cells sorted from blood, taken in a trial of the OX40 agonist ivuxolimab. This chain links TRBV18 with TRBJ2-7; D is perhaps TRBD1 (5 bases). This clonotype originated in an adult with an advanced solid tumor such as melanoma, head and neck, liver or kidney cancer. CDR3 loop: CASSPPTVLREQYF. In nucleotides, the CDR3 is TGTGCCAGCTCACCACCGACAGTTTTACGGGAGCAGTACTTC. Complete variable domain (other parts from reference TRBV18 and TRBJ2-7): NAGVMQNPRHLVRRRGQEARLRCSPMKGHSHVYWYRQLPEEGLKFMVYLQKENIIDESGMPKERFSAEFPKEGPSILRIQQVVRGDSAAYFCASSPPTVLREQYFGPGTRLTVT.